This is a list of T cell receptor beta chains from one sample in a study of T cells in Graves' hyperthyroidism and ophthalmopathy. From the multiplex PCR reads, TCRdb called clonotypes with MiXCR, one entry per CDR3 protein. The sample contains some 270,000 distinct CDR3 sequences, about an eighth of which appear only once. The sequencing sample was made of blood. The receptors derive from a woman between 40 and 50 years old with Graves' hyperthyroidism. Each CDR3 is given with its conserved first and last residue. The order of the fields is V gene, J gene, D gene, clone size, CDR3 protein, CDR3 DNA. The D gene is left open where the match is weak. Clone size is not always given. Where it is, it says once, few, many or a class for expanded clones.

>TRBV6-1|TRBJ2-7|.|many
CASSAGHLYEQYF
TGTGCCAGCAGTGCGGGACACCTCTACGAGCAGTACTTC
>TRBV28|TRBJ2-7|TRBD2|.
CASRPGTSGSGEQYF
TGTGCCAGCAGACCCGGGACTAGCGGGAGTGGCGAGCAGTACTTC
>TRBV3-1|TRBJ2-1|.|.
CASSYNLEQFF
TGTGCCAGCAGTTATAATCTAGAGCAGTTCTTC
>TRBV19|TRBJ1-2|.|many
CASSPMVGSFTSYGYTF
TGTGCCAGTAGCCCCATGGTCGGCAGCTTCACTTCCTATGGCTACACCTTC
>TRBV2|TRBJ1-1|.|many
CASSEQGTSTEAFF
TGTGCCAGCAGTGAACAGGGGACCAGCACTGAAGCTTTCTTT
>TRBV3-1|TRBJ2-6|TRBD2|.
CASRGLAGTSSGANVLTF
TGTGCCAGCAGGGGACTAGCGGGAACAAGCTCTGGGGCCAACGTCCTGACTTTC
>TRBV19|TRBJ1-5|.|many
CASSIGQRNQPQHF
TGTGCCAGTAGTATAGGCCAGCGCAATCAGCCCCAGCATTTT
>TRBV11-2|TRBJ2-5|TRBD2|many
CASSRLAGDGETQYF
TGTGCCAGCAGCCGATTAGCGGGAGACGGAGAGACCCAGTACTTC
>TRBV9|TRBJ2-5|.|few
CASSVGQGEETHYF
TGTGCCAGCAGCGTAGGGCAGGGAGAGGAGACCCACTACTTC
>TRBV27|TRBJ2-7|TRBD2|many
CASSFRTSGRGYEQYF
TGTGCCAGCAGTTTCCGGACTAGCGGGAGGGGCTACGAGCAGTACTTC
>TRBV2|TRBJ2-7|TRBD1|many
CAIRGTGVYEQYF
TGTGCCATCCGGGGGACAGGGGTCTACGAGCAGTACTTC
>TRBV20-1|TRBJ1-3|.|many
CSARESPGNTIYF
TGCAGTGCTAGGGAGAGCCCTGGAAACACCATATATTTT
>TRBV6-1|TRBJ1-3|.|.
CASRPGVGNTIYF
TGTGCCAGCAGGCCGGGCGTCGGAAACACCATATATTTT
>TRBV5-4|TRBJ2-5|.|.
CASSLRDGGETQYF
TGTGCCAGCAGCTTACGGGACGGAGGAGAGACCCAGTACTTC
>TRBV3-1|TRBJ2-5|.|many
CASRSPATETQYF
TGTGCCAGCCGCTCTCCCGCCACGGAGACCCAGTACTTC
>TRBV5-8|TRBJ1-4|TRBD1|.
CASSFDRGREKLFF
TGTGCCAGCAGCTTCGACAGGGGGCGGGAAAAACTGTTTTTT
>TRBV6-5|TRBJ2-1|.|many
CASSSDFTYNEQFF
TGTGCCAGCAGTTCGGACTTTACCTACAATGAGCAGTTCTTC
>TRBV6-2/TRBV6-3|TRBJ1-2|TRBD1|few
CASRGTGQDRANYGHTF
TGTGCCAGCAGAGGAACGGGACAGGATAGAGCTAACTATGGCCACACCTTC
>TRBV2|TRBJ1-1|.|many
CASSQDPGNTEAFF
TGTGCCAGCAGTCAAGACCCGGGGAACACTGAAGCTTTCTTT
>TRBV5-6|TRBJ2-7|.|few
CASSLNVPFYEQYF
TGTGCCAGCAGCTTGAACGTCCCTTTTTACGAGCAGTACTTC
>TRBV19|TRBJ1-1|TRBD1|many
CASETGMNTEAFF
TGTGCCAGTGAGACAGGGATGAACACTGAAGCTTTCTTT
>TRBV3-1|TRBJ1-3|.|many
CASSQNQGSGNTIYF
TGTGCCAGCAGCCAGAATCAGGGCTCTGGAAACACCATATATTTT
>TRBV10-3|TRBJ2-3|.|few
CTIKGRAVDTQYF
TGTACCATCAAGGGCAGGGCGGTGGATACGCAGTATTTT
>TRBV12-5|TRBJ1-1|.|many
CASGLRVNTEAFF
TGTGCTAGTGGTTTGCGCGTGAACACTGAAGCTTTCTTT
>TRBV7-9|TRBJ1-4|.|many
CASSLDGRTTNEKLFF
TGTGCCAGCAGCTTAGATGGAAGAACAACTAATGAAAAACTGTTTTTT
>TRBV29-1|TRBJ1-1|.|.
CSVKRANTEAFF
TGCAGCGTTAAAAGGGCGAACACTGAAGCTTTCTTT
>TRBV7-9|TRBJ1-1|.|many
CASSLDRTVLEAFF
TGTGCCAGCAGCTTAGATAGGACAGTTCTAGAAGCTTTCTTT
>TRBV5-1|TRBJ2-7|.|many
CASSLMERWDTGGLEQYF
TGCGCCAGCAGCTTGATGGAGCGGTGGGACACCGGGGGTCTAGAGCAGTACTTC
>TRBV19|TRBJ1-6|.|.
CASSIERRDSPLHF
TGTGCCAGTAGTATAGAACGTCGCGATTCACCCCTCCACTTT
>TRBV7-8|TRBJ2-1|.|many
CASSFSVGPYNEQFF
TGTGCCAGCAGCTTTAGCGTAGGCCCCTACAATGAGCAGTTCTTC
>TRBV6-1|TRBJ2-7|TRBD2|many
CASSSAPSGLAIRYEQYF
TGTGCCAGCAGTTCGGCTCCCTCGGGACTAGCGATCCGTTACGAGCAGTACTTC
>TRBV7-2|TRBJ2-1|TRBD1|many
CASSRGQGRSHEQFF
TGTGCCAGCAGCAGGGGACAGGGTAGGAGCCATGAGCAGTTCTTC
>TRBV5-5|TRBJ1-1|.|many
CASTTGSRTEAFF
TGTGCCTCAACCACGGGGTCTAGGACTGAAGCTTTCTTT
>TRBV29-1|TRBJ2-7|.|many
CSVAQGSTGREQYF
TGCAGCGTTGCGCAGGGGTCTACTGGTCGCGAGCAGTACTTC
>TRBV12-3/TRBV12-4|TRBJ2-5|TRBD2|many
CASRRLAGETQYF
TGTGCCAGCAGGAGACTAGCGGGAGAGACCCAGTACTTC
>TRBV10-3|TRBJ1-1|TRBD1|.
CAISDRTGDTEAFF
TGTGCCATCAGTGATCGGACAGGGGACACTGAAGCTTTCTTT
>TRBV19|TRBJ2-7|.|.
CASSTETGFAYEQYF
TGTGCCAGTAGTACCGAAACAGGGTTCGCCTACGAGCAGTACTTC
>TRBV28|TRBJ2-5|TRBD2|.
CASSSVAGRAGGRETQYF
TGTGCCAGCAGTTCCGTCGCCGGGCGAGCGGGAGGGCGAGAGACCCAGTACTTC
>TRBV12-3/TRBV12-4|TRBJ1-2|.|many
CASSYQGNGGYTF
TGTGCCAGCAGTTATCAGGGGAATGGAGGCTACACCTTC
>TRBV3-1|TRBJ2-5|TRBD2|few
CASSHPLSGIQETQYF
TGTGCCAGCAGCCACCCCCTCAGCGGGATCCAAGAGACCCAGTACTTC
>TRBV11-2|TRBJ2-5|TRBD2|few
CASSLLAPSGRIQTQYF
TGTGCCAGCAGCTTACTAGCGCCTAGCGGGAGAATACAGACCCAGTACTTC
>TRBV7-9|TRBJ2-5|.|many
CASSPRQQETQYF
TGTGCCAGCAGTCCGAGACAGCAAGAGACCCAGTACTTC
>TRBV20-1|TRBJ2-1|.|many
CSAREYNEQFF
TGCAGTGCTAGAGAGTACAATGAGCAGTTCTTC
>TRBV2|TRBJ2-4|.|many
CASTQGLGIDQYF
TGTGCCAGCACCCAAGGACTCGGAATTGATCAGTACTTC
>TRBV7-9|TRBJ2-1|TRBD2|many
CASSPARGGFYNEQFF
TGTGCCAGCAGCCCAGCCCGGGGGGGGTTTTACAATGAGCAGTTCTTC
>TRBV6-1|TRBJ2-3|.|many
CASSVDSGGTDTQYF
TGTGCCAGCAGTGTCGACAGTGGCGGCACAGATACGCAGTATTTT
>TRBV4-1|TRBJ1-1|.|few
CASSQVGQAMAREAFF
TGCGCCAGCAGCCAAGTCGGCCAGGCGATGGCCCGTGAAGCTTTCTTT
>TRBV6-1|TRBJ2-3|.|many
CASIQGDVTFNTQYF
TGTGCCAGCATTCAAGGGGACGTAACGTTCAATACGCAGTATTTT
>TRBV5-1|TRBJ2-7|TRBD1|.
CAGSIGTGGSYEQYF
TGCGCCGGCAGCATAGGGACAGGGGGCTCCTACGAGCAGTACTTC
>TRBV6-1|TRBJ1-6|.|many
CASSSLKAPLHF
TGTGCCAGCAGCAGTCTCAAGGCGCCCCTCCACTTT
>TRBV4-2|TRBJ2-2|.|.
CASSRGDHLNTGELFF
TGTGCCAGCAGCCGAGGGGACCACCTAAACACCGGGGAGCTGTTTTTT
>TRBV6-1|TRBJ1-5|.|many
CASSWRGGNQPQHF
TGTGCCAGCAGTTGGCGAGGCGGCAATCAGCCCCAGCATTTT
>TRBV6-1|TRBJ2-7|TRBD1|many
CASSVGQSYEQYF
TGTGCCAGCAGTGTGGGACAGTCCTACGAGCAGTACTTC
>TRBV24-1|TRBJ1-5|TRBD1|.
CATSDTRAGTVLSNQPQHF
TGTGCCACCAGTGACACCAGGGCCGGGACAGTCCTTAGCAATCAGCCCCAGCATTTT